This T cell receptor (beta chain) was recovered during a study of blood T cell repertoires in COVID-19. The overall study: Spain, Italy and the United States supplied samples that represented acute and convalescent COVID-19. PBMCs, B-cell-depleted T cells, or T cells were the source of the cDNA or gDNA that made up the material.

Original data processing: Nucleated cell counts were estimated from reference gene primer amplification. Repertoires were generated with immunoSEQ multiplex PCR, while TCRdb's copy carries only in-frame clones and drops some. V and J calls and clone size are those listed in that table; D and trimming were worked out from the DNA. The table has approximately 37,000 clones, 80% to 90% seen once; the top ten hold about a tenth. The ends lost 2 bases at V and 1 base at J; junction bases unmatched: 8. This CDR3 region has 19 residues. Germline loops: CDR1 MNHEY, CDR2 SMNVEV (reference sequence). Sequenced material: peripheral blood. The chain employs TRBV27 and TRBJ2-2, with 12 bases aligning to TRBD1. The TCR originated in a man aged 80 or over with active COVID-19. CDR3 nucleotides: TGTGCCAGCAGTTTACGGGGGACAGGGGGCGCCTTGAACACCGGGGAGCTGTTTTTT. Translated: CASSLRGTGGALNTGELFF.